The 7 T cell receptor beta chains below all came from one sample that was sequenced in a study of response to subunit inactivated influenza vaccine. TCRdb re-called the RT-PCR reads with MiXCR, one entry per CDR3 protein. The sample lists 150,000 or so distinct CDR3 sequences; 11% were seen once. This sample comprised non-naive T cells sorted from PBMCs, obtained 35 to 45 days after vaccination. The receptors were gathered from a man aged 45 to 65 who received an inactivated influenza vaccine.

The rearrangement links TRBV14 to TRBJ1-2, with D hard to call. V gave up 5 bases and J gave up 0 bases, with 7 bases separating them. This CDR3 comprises 13 residues. Germline-derived CDR1 and CDR2 are SGHDN and FVKESK. The CDR3 DNA reads TGTGCCAGCAGCGTCCGCGCTAACTATGGCTACACCTTC. It yields the protein CASSVRANYGYTF.

The chain couples TRBV5-5 to TRBJ2-2; D is perhaps TRBD2 (5 bases). Germline CDR1 SGHKS, CDR2 YYEKEE (reference sequence). Trimming removed 0 bases from V and 7 bases from J, with 10 bases in between. The CDR3 loop spans 14 amino acids. The CDR3 here is CASSLVRGSGELFF. In nucleotides, the CDR3 is TGTGCCAGCAGCTTGGTACGAGGGAGCGGGGAGCTGTTTTTT.

This clonotype was counted ten times or more. The chain uses TRBV5-1 and TRBJ1-1, with unresolved D. V was cut by 2 bases and J by 0 bases, with 8 bases left in between. Looked up from germline, CDR1 is SGHRS and CDR2 is YFSETQ. The CDR3 totals 14 residues. CDR3 sequence (DNA): TGCGCCAGCAGCTTTCGGAGGGTGAACACTGAAGCTTTCTTT. It translates to CASSFRRVNTEAFF. Filled out from reference TRBV5-1 and TRBJ1-1, the complete variable domain reads KAGVTQTPRYLIKTRGQQVTLSCSPISGHRSVSWYQQTPGQGLQFLFEYFSETQRNKGNFPGRFSGRQFSNSRSEMNVSTLELGDSALYLCASSFRRVNTEAFFGQGTRLTVV.

The table lists this clonotype with many counts. The genes are TRBV7-6 and TRBJ2-5; a weak D match, TRBD1 (5 bases). The CDR3 spans 14 residues. V lost 1 base and J 2 bases, leaving 8 bases between the germline ends. Germline lookup yields CDR1 SGHVS and CDR2 FNYEAQ. CDR3 amino acids: CASSLDDRQETQYF. CDR3 in DNA: TGTGCCAGCAGCTTAGATGACAGACAAGAGACCCAGTACTTC.

V gene TRBV4-2 combines with J gene TRBJ1-2, with 7 bases lining up with TRBD1. V lost 0 bases and J lost 8; bases outside the gene matches: 9. Germline V gene data show CDR1 as LGHNA and CDR2 as YNFKEQ. This CDR3 is built from 15 residues. CDR3 nucleotides: TGTGCCAGCAGCCAAGAGGGGACAGCCCCTTGGGGCTACACCTTC. As protein: CASSQEGTAPWGYTF.

Many counts were recorded for this clonotype. V gene TRBV5-1 combines with J gene TRBJ2-7, with TRBD1 matching over 7 bases. Germline CDR1 and CDR2: SGHRS and YFSETQ. This CDR3 spans 13 amino acids. V lost 4 bases to trimming and J lost 6 bases; unmatched junction nucleotides: 7. The CDR3 sequence: CASSETGSREQYF. The CDR3 region has the DNA TGCGCCAGCAGCGAGACAGGGTCCCGCGAGCAGTACTTC.

This sequence joins TRBV6-1 and TRBJ2-2; a weak D match, TRBD1 (5 bases). The CDR3 runs 15 residues. The germline CDR1 and CDR2 sequences are MNHNS and SASEGT. Trimming cost V 7 bases and J 1 base, with 13 bases left between them. CDR3 sequence reads: CASKGSDRNTGELFF. The DNA of the CDR3 is TGTGCCAGCAAGGGATCCGACAGGAACACCGGGGAGCTGTTTTTT.